This TCR beta chain was sequenced for a study of OX40 agonist ivuxolimab in advanced cancers. Study-wide context: Three individuals attained partial responses, comprising one hepatocellular carcinoma case and two cutaneous melanoma cases.

Germline V lookup: CDR1 SGHDT, CDR2 YYEEEE. J gave up 3 bases and V 2 bases, and 5 bases lay outside the gene matches. There are 15 residues in the CDR3. Libraries were prepared by immunoSEQ multiplex PCR; TCRdb keeps only in-frame clonotypes and omits some of them. The sample has about 33,000 clones; about four fifths are singletons. The gene calls are TRBV5-6 and TRBJ1-5; 7 bases line up with TRBD1. The source of this sequence is an adult with an advanced solid tumor such as melanoma, head and neck, liver or kidney cancer. The starting material was CD4+ or CD8+ T cells sorted from blood, obtained in a trial of the OX40 agonist ivuxolimab. The CDR3 here is CASSFRQGDNQPQHF. Written as DNA, the CDR3 is TGTGCCAGCAGCTTCAGACAGGGAGACAATCAGCCCCAGCATTTT. Supplemented by reference TRBV5-6 and TRBJ1-5, the full variable domain reads DAGVTQSPTHLIKTRGQQVTLRCSPKSGHDTVSWYQQALGQGPQFIFQYYEEEERQRGNFPDRFSGHQFPNYSSELNVNALLLGDSALYLCASSFRQGDNQPQHFGDGTRLSIL.